This T cell receptor (beta chain) was sequenced for a study of blood T cell repertoires in COVID-19. Study-wide background: COVID-19 samples, acute and convalescent, were from the United States, Italy and Spain. The cDNA or gDNA used as material had been derived from T cells, B-cell-depleted T cells, or PBMCs.

The authors' processing: Amplification of reference gene primers was used by the study to estimate nucleated cell counts. The table came from immunoSEQ multiplex PCR; TCRdb's copy has only in-frame clones and leaves some out. The V and J calls and clone size come from that table; D and trimming were worked out from the DNA. This sample carries roughly 250,000 clones, 80% to 90% of them seen once, and the ten largest clones take 4%. With 0 bases removed from V and 8 bases from J, the gap between germline ends came to 10 bases. Germline CDR1 reads SGHNT; CDR2 reads YENEEA. This CDR3 contains 14 residues.

The sequenced sample was peripheral blood. This sequence was found in a man aged 50-60 years with acute or convalescent COVID-19. The chain joins TRBV11-3 to TRBJ1-4; TRBD1 might be the D (5 bases). DNA of the CDR3: TGTGCCAGCAGCTTAGAAGTAGCAGGGGAAAAACTGTTTTTT. Translated: CASSLEVAGEKLFF.